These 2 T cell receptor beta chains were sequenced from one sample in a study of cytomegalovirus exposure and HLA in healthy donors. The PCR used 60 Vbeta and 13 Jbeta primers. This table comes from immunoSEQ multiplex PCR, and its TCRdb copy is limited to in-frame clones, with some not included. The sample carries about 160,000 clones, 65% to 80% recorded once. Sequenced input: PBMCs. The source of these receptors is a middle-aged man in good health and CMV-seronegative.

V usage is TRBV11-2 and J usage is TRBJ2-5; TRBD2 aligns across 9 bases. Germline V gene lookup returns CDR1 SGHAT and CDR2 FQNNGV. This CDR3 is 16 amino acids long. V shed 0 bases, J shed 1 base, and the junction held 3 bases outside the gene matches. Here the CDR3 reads CASSLEAGGRQETQYF. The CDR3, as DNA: TGTGCCAGCAGCTTAGAAGCGGGGGGACGCCAAGAGACCCAGTACTTC.

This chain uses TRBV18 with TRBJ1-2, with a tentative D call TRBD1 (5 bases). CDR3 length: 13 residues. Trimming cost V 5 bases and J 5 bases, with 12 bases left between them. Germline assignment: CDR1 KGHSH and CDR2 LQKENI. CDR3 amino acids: CASSSPGSYGYTF. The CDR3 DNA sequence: TGTGCCAGCTCATCTCCAGGGTCTTATGGCTACACCTTC. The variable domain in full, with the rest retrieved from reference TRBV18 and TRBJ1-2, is NAGVMQNPRHLVRRRGQEARLRCSPMKGHSHVYWYRQLPEEGLKFMVYLQKENIIDESGMPKERFSAEFPKEGPSILRIQQVVRGDSAAYFCASSSPGSYGYTFGSGTRLTVV.